This passage covers 25 T cell receptor beta chains from one sample sequenced in a study of regulatory T cells in long-lasting Graves disease. Combining iRepertoire HTBI primers with Arm-PCR of CDR3 regions, the authors built TCR beta libraries. TCRdb itself ran the multiplex PCR reads through MiXCR, one entry per CDR3 protein. This table holds some 500,000 distinct CDR3 sequences, approximately 13% found once. The time point was: newly diagnosed GD, antithyroid drugs for less than 3 months. TCR sequences were obtained from RNA taken from PBMCs. The same sample was also studied in work on T cells in Graves' hyperthyroidism and ophthalmopathy.

Sequencing used peripheral blood mononuclear cells (PBMCs), obtained at new diagnosis, from a patient treated with antithyroid drugs. All receptors derive from a man younger than 45 with Graves disease.

This rearrangement joins TRBV9 to TRBJ1-6, with no clear D. The CDR3 consists of 15 residues. The V end was cut by 0 bases, the J end by 7 bases, with 11 bases between. CDR1 is SGDLS and CDR2 is YYNGEE in the germline V gene. This chain's CDR3 is CASSVVTARNSPLHF. DNA for the CDR3: TGTGCCAGCAGCGTAGTCACAGCCCGAAATTCACCCCTCCACTTT.

The chain links TRBV6-5 to TRBJ2-7; tentative D call: TRBD2 (6 bases). The CDR3 covers 12 residues. V was shortened by 3 bases and J by 6 bases, with 9 bases between the two germline ends. CDR1 MNHEY and CDR2 SVGAGI come from the germline V gene. The CDR3 here is CASSYKEGEQYF. The CDR3, as DNA: TGTGCCAGCAGTTATAAGGAGGGCGAGCAGTACTTC.

This clonotype was observed many times. This chain uses TRBV20-1 with TRBJ2-3, with D possibly TRBD2 on 5 matching bases. The germline V gene encodes CDR1 DFQATT and CDR2 SNEGSKA (reference sequence). The CDR3 consists of 14 residues. V lost 5 bases, J lost 2 bases, and 14 bases lay in between. CDR3: CSAQERRYTDTQYF. The CDR3 region has the DNA TGCAGTGCTCAAGAGCGGCGGTACACAGATACGCAGTATTTT.

This clonotype was observed at least ten times. The rearrangement joins TRBV24-1 to TRBJ1-5, with a possible D match to TRBD1 (6 bases). Trimming shortened V by 8 bases and J by 4 bases, and 14 bases separated the two germline ends. This CDR3 contains 14 residues. Germline loops: CDR1 KGHDR, CDR2 SFDVKD. CDR3 in amino acids: CATKDSGPNQPQHF. The CDR3 DNA follows: TGTGCCACCAAGGACAGCGGTCCTAATCAGCCCCAGCATTTT.

This clonotype has a handful of counts. J is TRBJ1-1 and V is TRBV29-1, with D tentatively TRBD1 (6 bases). The V gene lost 1 base and the J gene lost 4 bases, with 25 bases spanning the gap. The CDR3 sequence is 18 residues long. Germline V gene data show CDR1 as SQVTM and CDR2 as ANQGSEA. As DNA, the CDR3 is TGCAGCGTTGAAGGGTTTGACAGTAGCTTACAGGGTAGCACTGAAGCTTTCTTT. Its protein is CSVEGFDSSLQGSTEAFF.

J is TRBJ2-7 and V is TRBV6-2 or TRBV6-3, with no clear D. Deletions cut 5 bases from V and 3 bases from J, with 11 bases between. CDR3 length: 13 residues. In germline, CDR1 is MNHEY, CDR2 SVGEGT. This CDR3 reads CASSPVDRYEQYF. The CDR3 DNA reads as TGTGCCAGCAGTCCCGTGGACCGCTACGAGCAGTACTTC.

The chain couples TRBV5-4 to TRBJ2-1; TRBD1 agrees at 8 bases. The CDR3 totals 16 residues. The V gene end was trimmed by 6 bases and the J gene end by 6 bases; junction bases not matched to a gene: 14. The germline gives CDR1 SGHNT, CDR2 YYREEE (reference sequence). The CDR3 reads CASTRAGRGPSNEQFF. The CDR3 nucleotides read TGTGCCAGCACCCGGGCGGGCAGGGGGCCGTCCAATGAGCAGTTCTTC.

This clonotype has ten or more counts. DNA of the CDR3: TGCGCCAGCAGCTTGGGGGTTTTTGGCAATGAGCAGTTCTTC. Translation gives CASSLGVFGNEQFF. The V gene is TRBV5-1, the J gene TRBJ2-1; D gene unclear. This CDR3 contains 14 residues. Germline values: CDR1 SGHRS, CDR2 YFSETQ. With 0 bases removed from V and 6 bases from J, the gap between germline ends came to 10 bases. The full variable domain, in which reference TRBV5-1 and TRBJ2-1 provide the parts outside the CDR3, is KAGVTQTPRYLIKTRGQQVTLSCSPISGHRSVSWYQQTPGQGLQFLFEYFSETQRNKGNFPGRFSGRQFSNSRSEMNVSTLELGDSALYLCASSLGVFGNEQFFGPGTRLTVL.

This clonotype was seen repeatedly, ten times or more. The rearrangement links TRBV5-1 to TRBJ2-5; 9 bases are a match to TRBD2. CDR3 length: 16 residues. J lost 2 bases, V lost 3 bases, and 8 bases had no gene match. Germline lookup yields CDR1 SGHRS and CDR2 YFSETQ. The CDR3 loop is CASSSGRLADQETQYF. In DNA form, the CDR3 reads TGCGCCAGCAGCTCCGGAAGACTAGCGGATCAAGAGACCCAGTACTTC.

For this clonotype: A much larger clone lies one base from this, so it may be a read error. The chain has TRBV2 and TRBJ1-6; D is unclear. The CDR3 loop spans 12 amino acids. Per the germline V gene, CDR1 is SNHLY and CDR2 is FYNNEI. The DNA for the CDR3 is TGTTCCAGCAGAGACGAGGATTCACCCCTCCACTTT. This encodes CSSRDEDSPLHF.

This sequence joins TRBV10-3 and TRBJ2-7; 8 nucleotides align to TRBD1. V trimming: 6 bases; J trimming: 4 bases; junction bases outside the gene matches: 5. The CDR3 is made up of 13 amino acids. CDR1 is ENHRY and CDR2 is SYGVKD in the germline V gene. CDR3 protein: CAIRGQERYEQYF. The DNA for the CDR3 is TGTGCCATCAGGGGACAGGAGAGATACGAGCAGTACTTC.

This clonotype was seen repeatedly, ten times or more. The gene calls are TRBV20-1 and TRBJ2-7; no firm D call. The CDR3 is made up of 13 amino acids. Germline V gives CDR1 DFQATT, CDR2 SNEGSKA (reference sequence). V dropped 6 bases and J dropped 2 bases, with 14 bases sitting between them. The DNA of the CDR3 is TGCAGTGCCCAGACCCGGGCCGCCTACGAGCAGTACTTC. Encoded protein: CSAQTRAAYEQYF.

About this clonotype itself: The junction departs from germline at one end; a sequencing error may be responsible. This rearrangement joins TRBV18 to TRBJ1-6, with D perhaps matching TRBD1 (5 bases). This CDR3 spans 13 amino acids. The germline V gene encodes CDR1 KGHSH and CDR2 LQKENI. The CDR3 sequence: CASPPGSGSPLHF. The CDR3 DNA is TGTGCCAGCCCACCAGGGTCGGGTTCACCCCTCCACTTT.

The rearrangement uses TRBV27 and TRBJ2-5, with D maybe TRBD2 (6 bases). The CDR3 runs to 14 residues. CDR1 is MNHEY, CDR2 SMNVEV, per germline (reference sequence). The V gene lost 6 bases and the J gene lost 9 bases, with 20 bases spanning the gap. The CDR3 sequence: CASSQDDSWEAQYF. Here the CDR3 DNA reads TGTGCCAGCAGCCAAGATGATAGCTGGGAGGCCCAGTACTTC.

Only a few counts were recorded for this clonotype. The chain uses TRBV29-1 and TRBJ2-7; perhaps TRBD1 as D (6 bases). Trimming removed 5 bases at V and 4 bases at J, with 24 bases between. The germline gives CDR1 SQVTM, CDR2 ANQGSEA. The CDR3 is made up of 16 amino acids. The CDR3 DNA is TGCAGCGTTCAGGGGTATTTTTGGGGTTTTGGATACGAGCAGTACTTC. This sequence encodes CSVQGYFWGFGYEQYF.

This clonotype was observed many times. The chain has TRBV12-3 or TRBV12-4 and TRBJ1-1; D is ambiguous. The CDR3 loop spans 16 amino acids. Trimming took 1 base from V and 6 from J, leaving 18 bases between them. The CDR3 nucleotides read TGTGCCAGCAGTTTAGATTTACTGAGGCGGCCACCTGAAGCTTTCTTT. This translates into CASSLDLLRRPPEAFF.

This clonotype was counted ten times or more. This sequence joins TRBV10-3 and TRBJ1-2; no clear D. The CDR3 is 13 amino acids. Germline-derived CDR1 and CDR2 are ENHRY and SYGVKD. V gave up 7 bases and J gave up 7 bases, with 16 bases separating them. CDR3 amino acids: CAITGESEGGYTF. As DNA, the CDR3 is TGTGCCATCACCGGGGAGAGTGAGGGTGGCTACACCTTC.

Turning to this clonotype: A read error likely explains this, since a far larger clone differs by one base. This rearrangement joins TRBV6-2 or TRBV6-3 to TRBJ2-3; TRBD2 might be the D (6 bases). The CDR3 covers 17 residues. The V end was cut by 2 bases, the J end by 1 base, with 16 bases between. From germline, CDR1 is MNHEY and CDR2 SVGEGT. Here the CDR3 reads CASSYPSGLSGTDTQYF. As DNA, the CDR3 is TGTGCCAGCAGTTACCCGTCGGGACTTTCTGGCACAGATACGCAGTATTTT.

This clonotype was detected many times. The chain carries TRBV19 and TRBJ2-5; no firm D call. In germline, CDR1 is LNHDA, CDR2 SQIVND (reference sequence). V lost 4 bases and J lost 4, with 4 bases in between. The length of the CDR3 is 11 residues. The chain's CDR3 is CASSNRETQYF. The DNA for the CDR3 is TGTGCCAGTAGTAACAGAGAGACCCAGTACTTC.

For this clonotype: Since a much larger clone is just one base distant, this may be a read error. The gene calls are TRBV5-1 and TRBJ2-3; unclear D gene. From germline, CDR1 is SGHRS and CDR2 YFSETQ. The CDR3 sequence is 15 residues long. The chain's CDR3 is CASSSTVRSSYEQSF. CDR3 nucleotides: TGCGCCAGCAGCTCTACGGTCCGTAGCTCCTACGAGCAGTCCTTC.

The table lists this clonotype with many counts. The rearrangement uses TRBV11-2 and TRBJ2-1; TRBD2 is a possible D gene (5 bases). V gave up 6 bases and J gave up 5 bases, with 11 bases separating them. Germline V gives CDR1 SGHAT, CDR2 FQNNGV. This CDR3 is built from 13 residues. Here the CDR3 reads CASSIPSHNEQFF. DNA of the CDR3: TGTGCCAGCAGTATCCCTAGCCACAATGAGCAGTTCTTC.

This sequence joins TRBV9 and TRBJ2-6, with D possibly TRBD1 on 6 matching bases. Trimming stripped 6 bases from V and 1 base from J, with 14 bases between. There are 16 residues in the CDR3. Germline loops: CDR1 SGDLS, CDR2 YYNGEE. CDR3 sequence: CASKGRGQSGANVLTF. CDR3 in DNA: TGTGCCAGCAAGGGCAGGGGACAATCTGGGGCCAACGTCCTGACTTTC.

This clonotype was seen ten or more times. V gene TRBV20-1 combines with J gene TRBJ2-5; unclear D gene. Germline CDR1 is DFQATT and CDR2 is SNEGSKA (reference sequence). The CDR3 is 13 amino acids. Trimming shortened V by 5 bases and J by 2 bases, and 12 bases separated the two germline ends. CDR3: CSAPPGSQETQYF. The CDR3 nucleotides read TGCAGTGCTCCCCCAGGTAGTCAAGAGACCCAGTACTTC.

This clonotype was seen a single time. This may arise from a read error, as a much more abundant clone is one base away. The rearrangement joins TRBV27 to TRBJ1-5; D uncertain. CDR1 is MNHEY, CDR2 SMNVEV, per germline (reference sequence). The CDR3 has 15 amino acids. The CDR3, as DNA: TGTGCCAGCAGTCCCTCCAGGCCCTATAATCAGCCCCAGCGTTTT. It is translated as CASSPSRPYNQPQRF.

A note on this clonotype: One end of the junction fails to match germline, which may point to a read error. The rearrangement uses TRBV2 and TRBJ1-5, with 9 bases that match TRBD1. The CDR3 runs to 13 residues. The V gene's germline CDR1 is SNHLY and CDR2 FYNNEI. This chain's CDR3 is CASSTGGNQPQRF. The CDR3 DNA reads TGTGCCAGCAGTACAGGGGGCAATCAGCCCCAGCGTTTT.